These 10 T cell receptor beta chains came from one sample sequenced in a study of follicular helper T cells after annual influenza vaccination (dated by TCRdb to about 2017). Library method: the immunoSEQ multiplex PCR assay. TCRdb mirrors the immuneACCESS table, restricted to in-frame sequences. Some clones are absent from its copies; in checked studies, under half trace to an unresolved V gene, and the reason for the others is unknown. This sample holds about 11,000 clones; less than 80% were observed only once. The top ten constitute around 0.89% of the sample. Sequenced here: CXCR5- memory CD4+ T cells sorted from blood, sampled 6 weeks after influenza vaccination. The cell subset or site label, as the study defines it: CXCR5- memory CD4 T cells. Source of these receptors: an adult who received the influenza vaccine.

The chain combines TRBV6-5 with TRBJ1-4; D is unresolved. Germline values: CDR1 MNHEY, CDR2 SVGAGI. V was shortened by 6 bases and J by 0 bases, with 11 bases between the two germline ends. The CDR3 covers 15 residues. This chain's CDR3 is CASSRLGATNEKLFF. The CDR3 DNA reads as TGTGCCAGCAGCCGACTTGGGGCAACTAATGAAAAACTGTTTTTT.

The chain has TRBV7-6 and TRBJ1-5; maybe TRBD1 (6 bases). Germline lookup yields CDR1 SGHVS and CDR2 FNYEAQ. V was cut by 5 bases and J by 7 bases, with 18 bases left in between. CDR3 length: 15 residues. This chain's CDR3 is CASSPGQGRSQPQHF. In DNA, the CDR3 is TGTGCCAGCAGCCCCGGCCAGGGGCGCAGCCAGCCCCAGCATTTT.

This chain uses TRBV7-2 with TRBJ2-3; D is unclear. V was shortened by 2 bases and J by 0 bases, with 6 bases between the two germline ends. The CDR3 runs to 14 residues. Germline values: CDR1 SGHTA, CDR2 FQGNSA. The CDR3, as DNA: TGTGCCAGCAGCTTATTCGGGAGCACAGATACGCAGTATTTT. It codes for CASSLFGSTDTQYF.

CDR3 residues: CASSLQTSGGRETQYF. DNA for the CDR3: TGTGCCAGCAGTTTACAGACTAGCGGGGGGAGGGAGACCCAGTACTTC. This chain connects TRBV27 to TRBJ2-5, with 13 bases matching TRBD2. The V segment lost 2 bases and the J segment 5 bases; nucleotides outside the gene matches: 5. There are 16 residues in the CDR3. CDR1 and CDR2 from the germline V gene are MNHEY and SMNVEV (reference sequence).

The V gene is TRBV27, the J gene TRBJ1-2; D gene ambiguous. There are 18 residues in the CDR3. Trimming took off 5 bases at V and 3 bases at J, with 25 bases between the two ends. Germline V gene lookup returns CDR1 MNHEY and CDR2 SMNVEV (reference sequence). CDR3 sequence: CASSIRRQPGRSDYGYTF. CDR3 nucleotides: TGTGCCAGCAGTATACGGCGGCAGCCCGGCCGGAGCGACTATGGCTACACCTTC.

The V and J genes are TRBV5-1 and TRBJ2-2, with 7 nucleotides matching TRBD2. Germline V gene sequence: CDR1 SGHRS, CDR2 YFSETQ. The CDR3 has 15 amino acids. V shed 0 bases and J 7 bases; nucleotides not matched to a gene: 6. CDR3 DNA: TGCGCCAGCAGCTTGGACCGGGGAGGGCTCGGGGAGCTGTTTTTT. This codes for CASSLDRGGLGELFF.

This clone came up a few times. The chain has TRBV28 and TRBJ1-2; D is unclear. Germline V gives CDR1 MDHEN, CDR2 SYDVKM. V was trimmed by 3 bases and J by 8 bases, leaving 10 bases between them. The CDR3 has 12 amino acids. The CDR3 protein is CASSLRARGYTF. The CDR3 DNA reads TGTGCCAGCAGTTTGCGGGCGCGGGGCTACACCTTC.

CDR3 residues: CASSADSGEQVGELFF. CDR3 DNA: TGTGCCAGCAGCGCTGATTCAGGGGAGCAGGTCGGGGAGCTGTTTTTT. The chain is built from TRBV9 and TRBJ2-2; a weak D match, TRBD1 (6 bases). The CDR3 is 16 residues long. CDR1 is SGDLS and CDR2 is YYNGEE in the germline V gene. The germline V and J ends were trimmed by 3 bases and 7 bases, with 19 bases remaining between them.

The chain joins TRBV5-1 to TRBJ2-2; TRBD2 aligns across 7 bases. Germline V lookup: CDR1 SGHRS, CDR2 YFSETQ. V lost 4 bases, J lost 9 bases, and 18 bases stayed unmatched. This CDR3 spans 17 amino acids. This CDR3 is CASSPYRDYQDYRELFF. CDR3 DNA: TGCGCCAGCAGCCCGTACCGGGACTACCAGGATTACAGGGAGCTGTTTTTT. The full variable domain, in which reference TRBV5-1 and TRBJ2-2 provide the parts outside the CDR3, is KAGVTQTPRYLIKTRGQQVTLSCSPISGHRSVSWYQQTPGQGLQFLFEYFSETQRNKGNFPGRFSGRQFSNSRSEMNVSTLELGDSALYLCASSPYRDYQDYRELFFGEGSRLTVL.

The chain joins TRBV5-6 to TRBJ2-5, with a possible D match to TRBD1 (5 bases). From germline, CDR1 is SGHDT and CDR2 YYEEEE. V was cut by 0 bases and J by 5 bases, with 17 bases left in between. This CDR3 has 16 amino acids. The CDR3 region has the DNA TGTGCCAGCAGCTTGGGGGCCTTGGGGCCGAGGGAGACCCAGTACTTC. Translating it yields CASSLGALGPRETQYF.